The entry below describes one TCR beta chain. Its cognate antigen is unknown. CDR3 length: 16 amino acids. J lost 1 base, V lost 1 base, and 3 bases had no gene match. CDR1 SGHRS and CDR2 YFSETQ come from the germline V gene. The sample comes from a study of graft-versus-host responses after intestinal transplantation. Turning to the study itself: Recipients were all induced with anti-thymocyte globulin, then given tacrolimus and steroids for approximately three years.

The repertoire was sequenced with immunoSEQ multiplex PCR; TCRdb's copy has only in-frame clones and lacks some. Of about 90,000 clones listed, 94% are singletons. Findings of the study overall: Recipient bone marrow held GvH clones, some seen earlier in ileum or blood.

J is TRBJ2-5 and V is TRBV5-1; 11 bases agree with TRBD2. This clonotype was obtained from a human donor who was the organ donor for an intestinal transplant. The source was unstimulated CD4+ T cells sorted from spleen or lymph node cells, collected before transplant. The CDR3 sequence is CASSLSLAGAQETQYF. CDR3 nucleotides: TGCGCCAGCAGCTTGTCACTAGCGGGGGCCCAAGAGACCCAGTACTTC.